These T cell receptor beta chains were read from a single sample in a study of blood T cell repertoires in COVID-19. Only in-frame clones appear in the TCRdb table, and some are missing; sequencing was by immunoSEQ multiplex PCR. The sample has 250,000 to 300,000 clones; 82% are singletons. Sequencing was performed on PBMCs or T cells enriched from blood (not recorded which). Every receptor here comes from a man in his forties who had been exposed to COVID-19. Each CDR3 is given without its conserved first and last residue. The D gene is left open where the match is weak.

J gene,D gene,V gene,CDR3 protein
TRBJ1-1,-,TRBV25-1,ASTRGDGEAF
TRBJ2-7,TRBD2,TRBV24-1,ATSDGLAGTTYEQY
TRBJ1-5,-,TRBV19,ASNKAGGVNQPQH
TRBJ2-5,-,TRBV19,ASSIRGYQETQY
TRBJ1-1,TRBD1,TRBV6-6,ASSPGGRNTEAF
TRBJ2-3,TRBD2,TRBV5-4,ASSLLLAGGTDTQY
TRBJ1-6,TRBD1,TRBV5-1,ASSPWTGANSPLH
TRBJ2-2,-,TRBV29-1,SVGPFGGITGELF
TRBJ2-5,-,TRBV27,ASSLRGGQETQY
TRBJ2-4,-,TRBV30,AWMAENIQY
TRBJ1-1,TRBD1,TRBV13,ASSDLTSLQGVPTEAF
TRBJ2-3,TRBD1,TRBV3-1/TRBV3-2,ASSWTGPVDTQY
TRBJ2-3,-,TRBV7-9,ASSYPTLGKDTQY
TRBJ1-2,-,TRBV7-9,ASSRQVDYGYT
TRBJ2-1,TRBD1,TRBV10-3,AISESSRDRDNEQF
TRBJ1-1,-,TRBV30,AWSVLGGTEAF
TRBJ2-1,-,TRBV12-3/TRBV12-4,ASGEVANTGQF
TRBJ1-1,-,TRBV12-3/TRBV12-4,ASSVRERLEAF
TRBJ2-1,TRBD2,TRBV9,ASSVAPGLAGNNEQF
TRBJ2-5,TRBD2,TRBV29-1,SVGLAGGQETQY
TRBJ2-3,-,TRBV7-2,ASSFQDKDTQY
TRBJ2-2,-,TRBV12-3/TRBV12-4,ASSFSYGELF
TRBJ1-1,-,TRBV19,ASSLLGSNTEAF
TRBJ1-6,TRBD1,TRBV19,ASNSPGQGKESPLH
TRBJ2-3,-,TRBV12-3/TRBV12-4,ASSLVSDTQY
TRBJ1-4,-,TRBV12-1,ASSLTGTGNEKLF
TRBJ2-2,TRBD2,TRBV7-8,ASSFTPGLRTGELF
TRBJ2-3,-,TRBV24-1,ATSATNPAGFAQY
TRBJ1-2,-,TRBV5-4,ASSSQGELYGYT
TRBJ2-2,TRBD2,TRBV24-1,ATSDFAGRGLYTGELF
TRBJ1-1,-,TRBV3-1/TRBV3-2,ASSPQMNTEAF
TRBJ1-1,TRBD1,TRBV28,ASSPIPGQGSTEAF
TRBJ2-1,-,TRBV29-1,SVVTTITSSYNEQF
TRBJ2-5,-,TRBV7-2,ASSPNLGAETQY
TRBJ1-5,TRBD1,TRBV18,ASSRTGTDNQPQH
TRBJ1-2,-,TRBV11-2,ASSSQGFGYT
TRBJ2-5,-,TRBV4-1,ASSQDEGQETQY
TRBJ2-1,TRBD2,TRBV7-2,ASSPTSGSVNEQF
TRBJ2-7,-,TRBV7-8,ASSFPTDTSYEQY
TRBJ2-7,-,TRBV6-1,ASSARKSGAPTAEQY